This T cell receptor beta chain was obtained from a study of blood T cell repertoires in COVID-19. Study at large: The analysed material was cDNA or gDNA that came from T cells, B-cell-depleted T cells, or PBMCs.

Assay used: immunoSEQ multiplex PCR; TCRdb lists only in-frame clones, some missing. The table has around 300,000 clones, about nine tenths seen once; the top ten hold 1.5% to 2%. Recruitment covered about 25 US areas and drew participants whose ages spanned roughly 18 to 100 years. Self-reported history from a screening survey and questionnaire set each donor's cohort. Per germline, CDR1 LNHDA and CDR2 SQIVND (reference sequence). The V end was cut by 4 bases, the J end by 10 bases, with 19 bases between. This CDR3 has 15 amino acids. What was sequenced was PBMCs or T cells enriched from blood (not recorded which). V gene TRBV19 combines with J gene TRBJ1-4, with D perhaps matching TRBD1 (6 bases). The clonotype comes from a middle-aged woman who had recovered from COVID-19. The CDR3 sequence: CASSNQYQGYGKLFF. CDR3 sequence (DNA): TGTGCCAGTAGTAACCAATATCAGGGGTACGGAAAACTGTTTTTT.